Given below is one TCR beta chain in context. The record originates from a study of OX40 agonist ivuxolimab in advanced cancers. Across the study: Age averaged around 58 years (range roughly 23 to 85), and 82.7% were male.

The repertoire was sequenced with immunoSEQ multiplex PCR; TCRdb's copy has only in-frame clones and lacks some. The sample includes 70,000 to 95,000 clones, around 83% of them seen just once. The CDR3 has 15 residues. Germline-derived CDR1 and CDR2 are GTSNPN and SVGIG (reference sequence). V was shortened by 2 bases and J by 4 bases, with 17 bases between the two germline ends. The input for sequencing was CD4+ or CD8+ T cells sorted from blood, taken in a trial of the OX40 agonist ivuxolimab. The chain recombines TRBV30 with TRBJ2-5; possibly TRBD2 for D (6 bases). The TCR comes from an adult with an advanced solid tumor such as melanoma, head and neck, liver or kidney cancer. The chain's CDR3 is CAWSISTRVRETQYF. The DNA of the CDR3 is TGTGCCTGGAGTATTTCGACTAGAGTACGAGAGACCCAGTACTTC.